The 6 T cell receptor beta chains reported below all come from one sample, sequenced in a study of CD8+ T cells in alopecia areata. Extracted RNA was reverse transcribed into cDNA, the sequencing template. The protocol was immunoSEQ multiplex PCR, while the TCRdb copy is restricted to in-frame clones and leaves out a portion. The sample yields some 150,000 clones, 40% to 60% seen once. Sequencing was performed on CD8+ T cells sorted from blood, taken at week 0. These receptor sequences come from a human donor with alopecia areata.

A remark on this clone: One junction end does not reproduce the germline sequence, and a read error may be involved. The chain is built from TRBV6-4 and TRBJ2-5; 12 bases agree with TRBD2. Looked up from germline, CDR1 is MRHNA and CDR2 is SNTAGT. The CDR3 runs 17 residues. CDR3 residues: CAISDPSGGGNQETQYF. Here the CDR3 DNA reads TGTGCCATCAGTGACCCTAGCGGGGGGGGGAACCAAGAGACCCAGTACTTC.

The V gene is TRBV12-5, the J gene TRBJ1-5, with no clear D. This CDR3 contains 12 residues. Germline CDR1 and CDR2: LGHNT and FRNRAP. Trimming removed 5 bases at V and 1 base at J, with 3 bases between. The CDR3 here is CASGTSNQPQHF. DNA of the CDR3: TGTGCTAGTGGTACGAGCAATCAGCCCCAGCATTTT.

The chain has TRBV10-3 and TRBJ2-3, with D unclear. Germline V gene lookup returns CDR1 ENHRY and CDR2 SYGVKD. The CDR3 has 16 amino acids. Trimming removed 4 bases from V and 0 bases from J, with 14 bases in between. The CDR3 bases are TGTGCCATCAGTGTTGGGCCCGAACTTAGCACAGATACGCAGTATTTT. It encodes CAISVGPELSTDTQYF.

The J gene is TRBJ1-1, the V gene TRBV13, with D hard to call. V dropped 5 bases and J dropped 8 bases, with 9 bases sitting between them. CDR3 length: 11 amino acids. Germline CDR1 is PRHDT and CDR2 is FYEKMQ (reference sequence). Written as DNA, the CDR3 is TGTGCCAGCAGCCCCCGAGTCGAAGCTTTCTTT. Its protein is CASSPRVEAFF.

Notes on this clone: This CDR3 is also generated by other DNA sequences in the sample. V gene TRBV29-1 combines with J gene TRBJ1-1; D is ambiguous. The V end lost 3 bases, the J end lost 8 bases, and 7 bases lay between the germline ends. Germline loops: CDR1 SQVTM, CDR2 ANQGSEA. The CDR3 is 10 residues long. The CDR3 nucleotides read TGCAGCGTTGATGGAGGAGAAGCTTTCTTT. Its translation: CSVDGGEAFF.

The sample holds a few counts of this clone. The genes are TRBV29-1 and TRBJ2-7, with a weak D call TRBD1 (6 bases). This CDR3 has 12 amino acids. The V gene's germline CDR1 is SQVTM and CDR2 ANQGSEA. Trimming stripped 5 bases from V and 1 base from J, with 9 bases between. The CDR3 is CSVSGTSYEQYF. The CDR3 nucleotides are TGCAGCGTTTCCGGGACATCCTACGAGCAGTACTTC.